This TCR beta chain was retrieved from a study of blood T cell repertoires in COVID-19. The overall study: PBMCs, B-cell-depleted T cells, or T cells provided the cDNA or gDNA that made up the material.

Methods used by the authors: Researchers report that nucleated cell counts were estimated from reference gene primer amplification. The data were produced by immunoSEQ multiplex PCR, yet TCRdb's version contains in-frame clones alone and is incomplete. V and J calls and clone size are those listed in that table; D and trimming were worked out from the DNA. The sample has approximately 100,000 clones, roughly 81% seen once. CDR1 is SGHTA, CDR2 FQGTGA, per germline. The CDR3 extends over 13 amino acids. With 2 bases removed from V and 1 base from J, the gap between germline ends came to 5 bases. Sample: peripheral blood. The receptor was isolated from a human donor in a cohort sampled during active COVID-19. J is TRBJ1-1 and V is TRBV7-3; D unresolved. This chain's CDR3 is CASSLRQNTEAFF. CDR3 sequence (DNA): TGTGCCAGCAGCTTACGACAGAACACTGAAGCTTTCTTT.